The clone carrying this T cell receptor (beta chain) was seen a single time. This sample was included in a study of CD8 T cells in ankylosing spondylitis. TCRdb redid the calling of the 5' RACE reads with MiXCR, one entry per CDR3 protein. The data contain under 300,000 distinct CDR3 sequences, under 20% of them singletons. This sequence originates from a male donor with ankylosing spondylitis or in good health (not recorded which). The sample was blood, either unsorted or a sorted T cell fraction (not recorded which).

The CDR3 bases are TGTGCCAGCGAGACCGGGACAGCGGTCGGGGAGCTGTTTTTT. As protein: CASETGTAVGELFF. J is TRBJ2-2 and V is TRBV2; 7 bases are shared with TRBD1. The CDR3 loop spans 14 amino acids. V lost 8 bases to trimming and J lost 7 bases; unmatched junction nucleotides: 10. The germline V gene encodes CDR1 SNHLY and CDR2 FYNNEI. The full variable domain, rest sourced from reference TRBV2 and TRBJ2-2, is EPEVTQTPSHQVTQMGQEVILRCVPISNHLYFYWYRQILGQKVEFLVSFYNNEISEKSEIFDDQFSVERPDGSNFTLKIRSTKLEDSAMYFCASETGTAVGELFFGEGSRLTVL.